The clone carrying this T cell receptor (beta chain) was counted only a few times. Its antigen is undetermined. This sample is drawn from a study of T cell repertoires in cytomegalovirus infection. Background on the study: It can be stated that public TCR beta signatures indicated CMV infection as well as a matching HLA type. Findings of the study overall: It was HLA-C-restricted CMV-specific TCR beta clonotypes that dominated the response ex vivo. Summed frequency of public TCR beta families distinguished CMV carriers with the relevant HLA.

TCRdb independently ran MiXCR on the reads; one entry per CDR3 protein. The sample consists of some 110,000 distinct CDR3 sequences, over 9% of them appearing once. Material: PBMCs, sequenced either directly or after in vitro stimulation (not recorded which). The clonotype comes from a human donor in good health (CMV status not recorded). Some clones in this sample may be carry-over from other donors' samples.

In nucleotides, the CDR3 is TGTGCCAGCAGCTTGGTCACTAGTGGCAATGAGCAGTTCTTC. This gives the protein CASSLVTSGNEQFF. V usage is TRBV5-4 and J usage is TRBJ2-1; D is possibly TRBD2 (5 bases). The germline CDR1 and CDR2 sequences are SGHNT and YYREEE (reference sequence). Deletions cut 0 bases from V and 6 bases from J, with 10 bases between. This CDR3 has 14 amino acids.